This TCR beta chain originates from a study of T cell responses to AZD1222 COVID-19 vaccine. At the level of the study: Analysis merged second doses at about 4 or about 12 weeks.

Only in-frame clones appear in the TCRdb table, and some are missing; sequencing was by immunoSEQ multiplex PCR. The table lists fewer than 200,000 clones, roughly 92% of them singletons. This CDR3 has 16 residues. V lost 6 bases and J lost 2, with 19 bases in between. Germline CDR1 is SGHRS and CDR2 is YFSETQ. Study observations and caveats: The donor group comprised mostly white British people and more females; the analysis possibly underestimated clonal diversity.

On this clone itself: Antigen: not known.

The sample here was peripheral blood, taken on day 0 of AZD1222 vaccination. The sequence was collected from an adult in good health. The V and J genes are TRBV5-1 and TRBJ2-3; tentatively, D is TRBD2 (6 bases). CDR3 sequence (DNA): TGCGCCAGCACCCTTTCGCGGGGCGCGAACACAGATACGCAGTATTTT. It encodes CASTLSRGANTDTQYF.